This T cell receptor (beta chain) was observed in a study of blood T cell repertoires in COVID-19. For the study at large: The cDNA or gDNA used as material had been derived from T cells, B-cell-depleted T cells, or PBMCs.

CDR3 length equals 16 residues. Germline values: CDR1 SGHAT, CDR2 FQNNGV. With V trimmed by 5 bases and J by 1 base, 7 bases remained unmatched. Clones were sequenced by immunoSEQ multiplex PCR, and TCRdb holds only the in-frame ones, with some missing. The table lists about 160,000 clones, approximately 86% of them singletons. Recruitment covered some 25 US areas and drew participants whose ages spanned roughly 18 to 100 years. Assignment of participants to cohorts was predicated upon participant-reported clinical history. The specimen was PBMCs or T cells enriched from blood (not recorded which). This TCR was sampled from a woman in her thirties or forties who had been exposed to COVID-19. The rearrangement uses TRBV11-2 and TRBJ2-7; 11 bases map to TRBD1. CDR3 region: CASSIRTGGDSYEQYF. In nucleotides, the CDR3 is TGTGCCAGCAGCATCCGGACAGGGGGCGATTCCTACGAGCAGTACTTC.